What follows describes a single T cell receptor beta chain. The V gene lost 6 bases and the J gene lost 2 bases, with 15 bases spanning the gap. The CDR3 extends over 15 amino acids. Germline CDR1 SGDLS, CDR2 YYNGEE. The data were taken from a study of blood T cell repertoires in COVID-19. Whole-study context: COVID-19 samples, acute and convalescent, were from the United States, Italy and Spain. In each case, the material was cDNA or gDNA derived from T cells, B-cell-depleted T cells, or PBMCs.

Study processing details: Amplification from reference gene primers served as the basis for estimated nucleated cell counts. Clones were read by immunoSEQ multiplex PCR, and TCRdb kept only the in-frame ones, dropping some. D and trimming come from the DNA, and the V and J calls and clone size come from that table. The table includes 100,000 or so clones, 85% detected once. The sequencing sample was made of peripheral blood. This TCR was sampled from a human donor in a cohort sampled during active COVID-19. The rearrangement joins TRBV9 to TRBJ2-1; D is possibly TRBD2 (6 bases). The CDR3 nucleotides read TGTGCCAGCACCCCGGCCGGGAGACCCTACAATGAGCAGTTCTTC. It specifies CASTPAGRPYNEQFF.